This T cell receptor (beta chain) stems from a study of T-cell memory formation after mild COVID-19. Study background: Clustering of TCRs was largely donor specific.

Study-level points and caveats: CD4+ clones that contracted lay mainly in CM and EM; CD8+ ones lay in EMRA.

On this clonotype: What it binds is not known.

The V and J ends lost 2 bases and 5 bases respectively, with 12 bases between them. CDR1 is MDHEN and CDR2 is SYDVKM in the germline V gene. The CDR3 covers 15 residues. TCRdb independently ran MiXCR on the 5' RACE reads; one entry per CDR3 protein. Counted here are about 240,000 distinct CDR3 sequences, over 8.5% occurring once; the ten biggest clones make up around a fifth. J is TRBJ1-4 and V is TRBV28; D gene ambiguous. Sequenced material: PBMCs or a T cell subset sorted from them (not recorded which). This receptor was taken from a man aged 18 to 29 who had mild COVID-19 (a few samples of this study predate the infection). Cell type and time point are not known. The CDR3 sequence is CASSLAAASNEKLFF. The CDR3 DNA sequence: TGTGCCAGCAGTTTAGCGGCGGCGTCAAATGAAAAACTGTTTTTT.